This TCR beta chain was recovered during a study of blood T cell repertoires in COVID-19. Study at large: From the United States, Italy and Spain came samples of acute and convalescent COVID-19. The cDNA or gDNA used as material had been derived from T cells, B-cell-depleted T cells, or PBMCs.

Original analysis: The authors estimated nucleated cell counts from reference gene primer amplification. Clones were read by immunoSEQ multiplex PCR, and TCRdb kept only the in-frame ones, dropping some. That table gives V, J and clone size, and the DNA gave D and trimming. Of some 66,000 clones detected, 86% appear once; the ten largest clones hold approximately 6.6%. This clone was recorded a few times. The sequence came from a man aged 50-60 years with active COVID-19. Material for sequencing was peripheral blood.

CDR3 protein: CASSDSGTSNEQFF. CDR3 coding DNA: TGCGCCAGCAGTGATAGCGGGACGTCCAATGAGCAGTTCTTC. This rearrangement joins TRBV10-1 to TRBJ2-1; 8 positions match TRBD2. Germline CDR1 reads WNHNN; CDR2 reads SYGVQD (reference sequence). J lost 6 bases, V lost 3 bases, and 4 bases had no gene match. The CDR3 spans 14 residues.